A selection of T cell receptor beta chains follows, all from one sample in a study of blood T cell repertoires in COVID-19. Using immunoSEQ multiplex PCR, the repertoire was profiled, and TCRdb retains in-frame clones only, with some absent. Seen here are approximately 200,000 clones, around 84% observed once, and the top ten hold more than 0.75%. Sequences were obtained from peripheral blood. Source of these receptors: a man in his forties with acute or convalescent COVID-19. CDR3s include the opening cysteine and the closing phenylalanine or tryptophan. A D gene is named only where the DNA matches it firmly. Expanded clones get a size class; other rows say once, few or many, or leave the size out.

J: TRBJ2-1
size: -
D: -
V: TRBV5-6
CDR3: CASSLGRLQNEQFF
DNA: TGTGCCAGCAGCTTGGGCAGGCTACAAAATGAGCAGTTCTTC

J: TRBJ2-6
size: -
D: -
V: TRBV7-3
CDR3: CASSFGGTGANVLTF
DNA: TGTGCCAGCAGCTTCGGGGGAACTGGGGCCAACGTCCTGACTTTC

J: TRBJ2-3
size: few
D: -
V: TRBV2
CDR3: CASRDRPGLGTDTQYF
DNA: TGTGCCAGCAGGGACCGCCCGGGGTTGGGAACAGATACGCAGTATTTT

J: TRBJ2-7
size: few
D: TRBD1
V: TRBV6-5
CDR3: CASSLVGTAAYEQYF
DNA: TGTGCCAGCAGTCTAGTGGGGACAGCGGCCTACGAGCAGTACTTC

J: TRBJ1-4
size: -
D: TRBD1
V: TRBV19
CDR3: CASSIGTGHEKLFF
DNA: TGTGCCAGTAGTATCGGGACAGGGCATGAAAAACTGTTTTTT

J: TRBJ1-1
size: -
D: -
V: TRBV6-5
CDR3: CASSTLDGGPTEAFF
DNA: TGTGCCAGCAGTACCCTGGACGGAGGTCCTACTGAAGCTTTCTTT

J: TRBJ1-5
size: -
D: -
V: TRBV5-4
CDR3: CASSLSNAGNSPQHF
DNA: TGTGCCAGCAGCTTGTCCAACGCCGGGAATTCCCCCCAGCATTTT

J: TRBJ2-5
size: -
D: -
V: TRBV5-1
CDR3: CASSLGPLGDKYQETQYF
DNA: TGCGCCAGCAGCTTGGGCCCCTTGGGAGATAAATACCAAGAGACCCAGTACTTC

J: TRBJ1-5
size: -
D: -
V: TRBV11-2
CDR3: CASSRGEGDNQPQHF
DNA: TGTGCCAGCAGCCGGGGGGAAGGGGACAATCAGCCCCAGCATTTT

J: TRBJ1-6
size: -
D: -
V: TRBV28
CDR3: CASSIRSSYNSPLHF
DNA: TGTGCCAGCAGTATAAGGAGCTCCTATAATTCACCCCTCCACTTT